This T cell receptor (beta chain) was observed in a study of CD8+ T cells in alopecia areata (dated by TCRdb to 2017 to 2018). General notes on the study: Treated patients were enrolled in an open-label pilot trial of oral tofacitinib, 5 to 10 mg twice daily, for moderate-to-severe alopecia areata. Patients stayed on tofacitinib for 6 to 18 months and then had 6 months of follow-up off drug so that delayed response and recurrence could be assessed. The SALT score, which quantifies the percentage of affected scalp surface area, was used to measure disease severity in treated patients. To study T cell clonal expansion in alopecia areata, the researchers applied high-throughput TCRbeta sequencing to both the C3H/HeJ mouse model and human patients. Scalp tissue and sorted CD4+ and CD8+ peripheral blood T cells from patchy and totalis/universalis alopecia areata patients and from healthy controls were covered by human TCRbeta sequencing. Biopsies were taken from tofacitinib-treated patients at baseline and at 4 and 24 weeks of treatment, and a later scalp biopsy was taken in several of the tofacitinib-treated patients. Scalp clonality was compared across normal scalp (n=4), patchy alopecia areata scalp (n=8), and alopecia totalis/universalis scalp (n=8). RNA came from the PAXgene miRNA kit for fixed scalp, the miRNeasy kit for PBMCs, and the RNeasy kit for mouse skin. immunoSEQ multiplex PCR using 35 Vbeta forward primers and 13 Jbeta reverse primers was used to amplify TCRbeta CDR3 regions.

Overall results and qualifications from the work: Compared with mice, TCR sequences shared between patients were less clear, possibly partly because of HLA diversity across the patient population. With tofacitinib, both scalp clonality and the number of expanded CD8+ clones among the top 100 scalp clones went down significantly. Because the treated cohort was small and had just a single nonresponder, larger studies are needed to establish links between baseline CD8+ expansion and response. Many expanded lesional clones persisted in scalp and blood during tofacitinib treatment, which may partly explain relapse after stopping treatment. Scalp TCR repertoire analysis is complicated because resident alphabeta T cells in normal human skin are also sequenced, whereas mouse skin is dominated by gammadelta T cells. Higher clonality and more expanded CD8+ clones were observed in lesional scalp than in normal scalp, particularly in alopecia totalis/universalis, a finding suggestive of antigenic drive.

The library was generated by the immunoSEQ multiplex PCR assay. To provide template for TCR sequencing, every sample had RNA extracted and reverse transcribed into cDNA. SuperScript III was used for first-strand cDNA synthesis, primed with a 2:1 mix of oligo-dT and random hexamers. A synthetic immune receptor repertoire was used to assess amplification bias, and residual bias was removed computationally. The authors processed their data as follows. After raw reads were preprocessed to remove errors, the CDR3 was defined following IMGT conventions as running from the conserved cysteine to phenylalanine. To get clonality, Shannon entropy was normalized by log2 of the number of productive unique TCRs and the result was subtracted from 1. Scalp TCRbeta sequences were cross-referenced with sorted blood CD4 and CD8 repertoires so that the CD4 or CD8 identity of scalp clones could be inferred. Held by TCRdb, this immuneACCESS table contains in-frame sequences only and omits some clones. Under half of the omission traces to an unresolved V gene where checked; the cause of the rest is unknown. V, J and clone size derive from that table, while D and trimming were established from the DNA sequence. The sample table contains about 270,000 clones; only one count was recorded for 60% of them. The ten top clones hold around 0.92% of the sample.

The treatment or condition label, read with the paper, signifies: oral pan-JAK inhibitor, 5-10 mg twice daily. Lesional scalp punch biopsies and peripheral blood were obtained from alopecia areata patients. After PBMCs were isolated by density centrifugation and stained for CD3, CD4 and CD8, a FACSAria was used to sort CD4+ and CD8+ T cells. This clone appeared a few times. Its cognate antigen has yet to be identified. There are no base qualities to consult, and no much larger clone falls within one base. The sequence derives from a human donor with alopecia areata. Material: CD4+ T cells sorted from blood, obtained around week 54, from a patient treated with tofacitinib.

In nucleotides, the sequence is TGTGCCAGCAGCTTTACCCACTACTCGGGGAATGAGCAGTTCTTC. Its protein is CASSFTHYSGNEQFF. The rearrangement joined TRBV5-6 to TRBJ2-1; TRBD2 is a weak D gene call, 5 bases matching. The CDR3, cysteine through phenylalanine, is 15 amino acids long. The CDR3 DNA has 45 bases and is translated from base 1. Sequences SGHDT (CDR1) and YYEEEE (CDR2) are obtained from the germline V gene. At the junction V is shortened by 2 bases and J by 7 bases, with 16 bases in between. With all but the CDR3 taken from the reference TRBV5-6 and TRBJ2-1 genes, the full variable domain is: DAGVTQSPTHLIKTRGQQVTLRCSPKSGHDTVSWYQQALGQGPQFIFQYYEEEERQRGNFPDRFSGHQFPNYSSELNVNALLLGDSALYLCASSFTHYSGNEQFFGPGTRLTVL.